Listed here are 16 T cell receptor beta chains from one sample, sequenced in a study of TIL therapy for anti-PD-1-resistant metastatic lung cancer. This sample's time point: pre-treatment sample, taken before nivolumab and TIL therapy. Sequencing used immunoSEQ v3. Sequencing was performed with immunoSEQ multiplex PCR; in TCRdb, only in-frame clones are kept and a portion is missing. This table holds fewer than 65,000 clones, over 75% found once. The material was blood, obtained at baseline. The receptors shown here come from a person between 30 and 80 years old with non-small cell lung cancer.

This chain joins TRBV7-3 and TRBJ1-1, with TRBD1 matching over 7 bases. Germline CDR1 and CDR2: SGHTA and FQGTGA. Germline trimming cut 4 bases from V and 4 bases from J; bases unmatched to any gene: 3. The CDR3 sequence is 13 residues long. The DNA of the CDR3 is TGTGCCAGCAGCTCGGGACAGCTCACTGAAGCTTTCTTT. Residues: CASSSGQLTEAFF. The variable domain in full, with the rest retrieved from reference TRBV7-3 and TRBJ1-1, is GAGVSQTPSNKVTEKGKYVELRCDPISGHTALYWYRQSLGQGPEFLIYFQGTGAADDSGLPNDRFFAVRPEGSVSTLKIQRTERGDSAVYLCASSSGQLTEAFFGQGTRLTVV.

A few counts support this clone. The J gene is TRBJ1-3, the V gene TRBV4-3; the D is unclear. Germline V lookup: CDR1 LGHNA, CDR2 YSLEER. Trimming took 0 bases from V and 6 from J, leaving 15 bases between them. The CDR3 totals 16 residues. CDR3 sequence (DNA): TGCGCCAGCAGCCAAGATTCTGGGCCACCTAAAAACACCATATATTTT. Encoded protein: CASSQDSGPPKNTIYF.

The chain couples TRBV7-9 to TRBJ2-2; D may be TRBD2 (5 bases). V dropped 1 base and J dropped 8 bases, with 14 bases sitting between them. The CDR3 sequence is 15 residues long. Germline V gene data show CDR1 as SEHNR and CDR2 as FQNEAQ (reference sequence). The DNA for the CDR3 is TGTGCCAGCAGCTTAGTTGGACTCTCGGCGGGGGAGCTGTTTTTT. Protein: CASSLVGLSAGELFF.

CDR3 nucleotides: TGTGCCAGCAGTGGGGGTAGACATGAGCAGTTCTTC. This sequence encodes CASSGGRHEQFF. This chain links TRBV9 with TRBJ2-1, with D perhaps being TRBD1 or TRBD2 (5 bases each). The CDR3 loop spans 12 amino acids. Trimming took 5 bases from V and 8 from J, leaving 11 bases between them. CDR1 is SGDLS and CDR2 is YYNGEE in the germline V gene.

The V and J genes are TRBV2 and TRBJ2-7; D unclear. The V gene lost 10 bases and the J gene lost 2 bases, with 24 bases spanning the gap. The germline gives CDR1 SNHLY, CDR2 FYNNEI. The CDR3 is 16 residues long. As DNA, the CDR3 is TGTGCCATCCGAGGCAGTCGGCTTGCGAGCACCTACGAGCAGTACTTC. It encodes CAIRGSRLASTYEQYF.

The chain is built from TRBV11-2 and TRBJ2-7; 11 nucleotides match TRBD2. Germline-derived CDR1 and CDR2 are SGHAT and FQNNGV. The CDR3 totals 18 residues. After removal of 1 base from V and 4 bases from J, the junction contained 12 bases not matched to a gene. The CDR3 here is CASSLAKDTSGRWYEQYF. Here the CDR3 DNA reads TGTGCCAGCAGCTTAGCGAAGGACACTAGCGGGAGATGGTACGAGCAGTACTTC. The variable domain in full, completed from reference TRBV11-2 and TRBJ2-7, reads EAGVAQSPRYKIIEKRQSVAFWCNPISGHATLYWYQQILGQGPKLLIQFQNNGVVDDSQLPKDRFSAERLKGVDSTLKIQPAKLEDSAVYLCASSLAKDTSGRWYEQYFGPGTRLTVT.

The chain combines TRBV9 with TRBJ2-7; 8 bases agree with TRBD1. The CDR3 is made up of 13 amino acids. Germline CDR1 is SGDLS and CDR2 is YYNGEE. The ends lost 5 bases at V and 6 bases at J; junction bases unmatched: 7. In DNA, the CDR3 is TGTGCCAGCAGTCATTCAGGGGGCGGCGAGCAGTACTTC. It specifies CASSHSGGGEQYF.

The chain has TRBV7-2 and TRBJ1-5; D not resolved. Germline V lookup: CDR1 SGHTA, CDR2 FQGNSA. The CDR3 runs to 16 residues. V was shortened by 3 bases and J by 2 bases, with 14 bases between the two germline ends. This CDR3 reads CASSLNSLRGNQPQHF. CDR3 DNA sequence: TGTGCCAGCAGCTTGAATTCCCTGAGGGGCAATCAGCCCCAGCATTTT.

The chain links TRBV6-6 to TRBJ2-2; TRBD1 is a possible D gene (7 bases). The CDR3 extends over 16 amino acids. V was pared by 8 bases and J by 0 bases, with 16 bases between. CDR1 is MNHNY and CDR2 is SVGAGI in the germline V gene (reference sequence). CDR3 sequence: CASREAGQTNTGELFF. CDR3 in DNA: TGTGCCAGCCGAGAGGCGGGACAGACGAACACCGGGGAGCTGTTTTTT.

V usage is TRBV28 and J usage is TRBJ2-2; D is possibly TRBD1 or TRBD2 (6 bases each). The CDR3 loop spans 15 amino acids. Germline V lookup: CDR1 MDHEN, CDR2 SYDVKM. V lost 6 bases, J lost 9 bases, and 20 bases lay in between. CDR3 coding DNA: TGTGCCAGCAGACCCCCCGGCAGGGGAGGACGGGAGCTGTTTTTT. This gives the protein CASRPPGRGGRELFF.

This chain joins TRBV4-1 and TRBJ1-6, with unresolved D. The CDR3 length is 11 residues. Trimming stripped 3 bases from V and 15 bases from J, with 9 bases between. CDR1 is MGHRA, CDR2 YSYEKL, per germline. The CDR3 loop is CASSHLGGLHF. The CDR3 DNA is TGCGCCAGCAGCCACCTCGGAGGCCTCCACTTT.

V and J are TRBV7-3 and TRBJ2-1, with 13 bases matching TRBD2. The germline V gene has CDR1 SGHTA and CDR2 FQGTGA. This CDR3 contains 14 residues. The ends lost 5 bases at V and 9 bases at J; junction bases unmatched: 4. CDR3 loop: CASSQLAGGGEQFF. The CDR3, as DNA: TGTGCCAGCAGCCAACTAGCGGGAGGGGGTGAGCAGTTCTTC.

In its sample, this clone was seen once. The gene calls are TRBV4-1 and TRBJ1-1; 9 nucleotides agree with TRBD1. CDR3 length: 16 residues. Per germline, CDR1 MGHRA and CDR2 YSYEKL. Trimming cost V 4 bases and J 4 bases; bases outside gene matches: 10. CDR3 in amino acids: CASSPGTGRGSTEAFF. In DNA form, the CDR3 reads TGCGCCAGCAGCCCCGGGACAGGGAGAGGTTCCACTGAAGCTTTCTTT.

The rearrangement uses TRBV24-1 and TRBJ2-1, with 10 bases fitting TRBD2. V shed 4 bases and J 7 bases; nucleotides not matched to a gene: 6. Germline lookup yields CDR1 KGHDR and CDR2 SFDVKD. The CDR3 extends over 15 amino acids. CDR3 sequence reads: CATSESSGRGNEQFF. CDR3 DNA sequence: TGTGCCACCAGTGAGTCTAGCGGGAGAGGGAATGAGCAGTTCTTC.

The chain joins TRBV11-2 to TRBJ1-1; no definite D call. The CDR3 covers 14 residues. Germline CDR1 reads SGHAT; CDR2 reads FQNNGV. V was pared by 5 bases and J by 1 base, with 11 bases between. In DNA, the CDR3 is TGTGCCAGCAGCCCCCCGATAGGGAACACTGAAGCTTTCTTT. Encoded protein: CASSPPIGNTEAFF. The full variable domain, in which reference TRBV11-2 and TRBJ1-1 provide the parts outside the CDR3, is EAGVAQSPRYKIIEKRQSVAFWCNPISGHATLYWYQQILGQGPKLLIQFQNNGVVDDSQLPKDRFSAERLKGVDSTLKIQPAKLEDSAVYLCASSPPIGNTEAFFGQGTRLTVV.

The rearrangement joins TRBV7-9 to TRBJ2-1; D remains unclear. V was pared by 1 base and J by 8 bases, with 3 bases between. The CDR3 has 11 residues. The germline V gene encodes CDR1 SEHNR and CDR2 FQNEAQ (reference sequence). The CDR3 loop is CASSLDYEQFF. CDR3 nucleotides: TGTGCCAGCAGCTTAGACTATGAGCAGTTCTTC. The variable domain in full, completed from reference TRBV7-9 and TRBJ2-1, reads DTGVSQNPRHKITKRGQNVTFRCDPISEHNRLYWYRQTLGQGPEFLTYFQNEAQLEKSRLLSDRFSAERPKGSFSTLEIQRTEQGDSAMYLCASSLDYEQFFGPGTRLTVL.